The clone carrying this T cell receptor beta chain occurred many times. Its antigen is currently unknown. The sample is drawn from a study of CD8 T cells in ankylosing spondylitis. There are 15 residues in the CDR3. V lost 4 bases to trimming and J lost 5 bases, with 15 bases between them. Germline CDR1 is SGDLS and CDR2 is YYNGEE. Quantitative 5'-RACE with molecular barcodes produced the TCR beta libraries. TCRdb itself ran the 5' RACE reads through MiXCR, one entry per CDR3 protein. The table includes about 7,900 distinct CDR3 sequences, 3.9% detected once. Broader study findings: According to the report, clones linked to the disease were significantly enriched in matched synovial fluid samples taken from ankylosing spondylitis patients. A TCR beta motif made of fewer than ten highly homologous variants seemed typical of ankylosing spondylitis blood.

Sequenced input: blood, either unsorted or a sorted T cell fraction (not recorded which). The source is a female donor with ankylosing spondylitis or in good health (not recorded which). V usage is TRBV9 and J usage is TRBJ2-2; D is undetermined. CDR3 nucleotides: TGTGCCAGCAGCCCCTACCCGGACGGGACCGGGGAGCTGTTTTTT. Amino acid sequence: CASSPYPDGTGELFF.